The 28 T cell receptor beta chains below all came from one sample that was sequenced in a study of cytomegalovirus exposure and HLA in healthy donors. The primer mix had 60 Vbeta and 13 Jbeta primers. Sequencing used immunoSEQ multiplex PCR; TCRdb keeps in-frame clones, though not all of them. The repertoire holds some 130,000 clones, around 82% seen once, with 1.5% to 2% in the top ten. The specimen was PBMCs. The receptors originated from a boy aged 10-17 years in good health and CMV-seronegative.

Note on this clone: Mismatch with germline at one junction end may stem from a read error. This rearrangement joins TRBV7-7 to TRBJ2-7, with 9 nucleotides matching TRBD2. The CDR3 sequence is 15 residues long. CDR1 is SSHAT, CDR2 FNYEAQ, per germline (reference sequence). The CDR3 DNA reads TGTGCTAGCAGCGTAGGGACTAGCAATACCTACGAGCAGTACTTC. Its protein product is CASSVGTSNTYEQYF.

This clone is a singleton in its sample. The chain joins TRBV5-1 to TRBJ2-3; maybe TRBD2 (6 bases). The CDR3 is 14 amino acids. V was pared by 1 base and J by 6 bases, with 12 bases between. CDR1 and CDR2 (germline): SGHRS, YFSETQ. The CDR3 bases are TGCGCCAGCAGCTTGAGGCAGGGAGGCGATACGCAGTATTTT. Translating gives CASSLRQGGDTQYF. The whole variable domain, filled in from reference TRBV5-1 and TRBJ2-3, reads KAGVTQTPRYLIKTRGQQVTLSCSPISGHRSVSWYQQTPGQGLQFLFEYFSETQRNKGNFPGRFSGRQFSNSRSEMNVSTLELGDSALYLCASSLRQGGDTQYFGPGTRLTVL.

This clone was counted a few times. The chain is built from TRBV4-1 and TRBJ1-4; 7 bases agree with TRBD1. Per germline, CDR1 MGHRA and CDR2 YSYEKL. The CDR3 is 15 amino acids. Trimming removed 4 bases from V and 5 bases from J; junction bases left unmatched: 7. Here the CDR3 DNA reads TGCGCCAGCAGCCGAATCGGGACAGCGAATGAAAAACTGTTTTTT. This codes for CASSRIGTANEKLFF.

The rearrangement links TRBV4-3 to TRBJ2-3, with 8 bases lining up with TRBD1. CDR3 length: 17 amino acids. In germline, CDR1 is LGHNA, CDR2 YSLEER. The V and J ends lost 0 bases and 4 bases, in that order; junction bases with no gene match: 9. The CDR3 bases are TGCGCCAGCAGCCAAGATCGGCAGGGGGCGGAGGCAGATACGCAGTATTTT. It translates to CASSQDRQGAEADTQYF.

The gene calls are TRBV27 and TRBJ2-7; tentatively, D is TRBD2 (6 bases). The CDR3 consists of 14 residues. Deletions cut 3 bases from V and 7 bases from J, with 16 bases between. Germline assignment: CDR1 MNHEY and CDR2 SMNVEV (reference sequence). CDR3 sequence: CASSFSGETREQYF. As DNA, the CDR3 is TGTGCCAGCAGTTTTTCGGGAGAAACGAGGGAGCAGTACTTC.

The J gene is TRBJ1-1, the V gene TRBV2, with a weak D call TRBD1 (6 bases). The length of the CDR3 is 16 residues. CDR1 and CDR2 from the germline V gene are SNHLY and FYNNEI. The V and J ends lost 6 bases and 1 base respectively, with 18 bases between them. The CDR3 DNA is TGTGCCAGCAGGGTGGACAGTGCTATGGAGAACACTGAAGCTTTCTTT. It specifies CASRVDSAMENTEAFF.

V is TRBV7-9 and J is TRBJ2-4, with D tentatively TRBD2 (5 bases). Germline V gene lookup returns CDR1 SEHNR and CDR2 FQNEAQ (reference sequence). The length of the CDR3 is 18 residues. The V gene lost 4 bases and the J gene lost 0 bases, with 19 bases spanning the gap. The CDR3 here is CASSSSILTDLAKNIQYF. CDR3 nucleotide sequence: TGTGCCAGCAGCTCCTCCATTCTGACGGACTTAGCCAAAAACATTCAGTACTTC.

The rearrangement links TRBV19 to TRBJ2-5; possible D gene TRBD2, 5 bases. Germline loops: CDR1 LNHDA, CDR2 SQIVND (reference sequence). This CDR3 has 15 residues. Trimming cost V 1 base and J 5 bases, with 14 bases left between them. The CDR3, as DNA: TGTGCCAGTAGTATAGGACCCGGCGGGTTGGAGACCCAGTACTTC. This codes for CASSIGPGGLETQYF.

V usage is TRBV30 and J usage is TRBJ1-2; 7 positions match TRBD1. The CDR3 runs to 13 residues. CDR1 is GTSNPN, CDR2 SVGIG, per germline (reference sequence). Trimming took 2 bases from V and 4 from J; bases not matched to a gene: 4. For the CDR3, the DNA is TGTGCCTGGAGTATGGGACAGAGCTATGGCTACACCTTC. Translating it yields CAWSMGQSYGYTF.

V usage is TRBV9 and J usage is TRBJ1-5; maybe TRBD1 (5 bases). The CDR3 consists of 14 residues. Germline V lookup: CDR1 SGDLS, CDR2 YYNGEE. V lost 1 base and J lost 2, with 7 bases in between. The DNA of the CDR3 is TGTGCCAGCAGCGTATTGACAGGCAATCAGCCCCAGCATTTT. Translated: CASSVLTGNQPQHF.

The chain links TRBV19 to TRBJ2-7, with TRBD1 matching 8 bases. This CDR3 spans 15 amino acids. The V segment lost 3 bases and the J segment 0 bases; nucleotides outside the gene matches: 4. The germline gives CDR1 LNHDA, CDR2 SQIVND (reference sequence). CDR3 coding DNA: TGTGCCAGTAGTATTACAGGGGGGAGCTCCTACGAGCAGTACTTC. This gives the protein CASSITGGSSYEQYF.

The V and J genes are TRBV14 and TRBJ2-5; 10 bases map to TRBD2. The ends lost 1 base at V and 1 base at J; junction bases unmatched: 6. This CDR3 is 17 amino acids long. From germline, CDR1 is SGHDN and CDR2 FVKESK. The CDR3 sequence is CASSQGVLAGGQETQYF. The CDR3 DNA sequence: TGTGCCAGCAGCCAAGGGGTCTTAGCGGGGGGCCAAGAGACCCAGTACTTC.

V and J are TRBV11-3 and TRBJ2-2; 8 bases fit TRBD2. Germline trimming cut 0 bases from V and 0 bases from J; bases unmatched to any gene: 12. CDR1 and CDR2 from the germline V gene are SGHNT and YENEEA. CDR3 length: 20 amino acids. CDR3 sequence: CASSLDLLGVAGSNTGELFF. In nucleotides, the CDR3 is TGTGCCAGCAGCTTAGATCTTCTTGGTGTAGCGGGATCGAACACCGGGGAGCTGTTTTTT.

On this clone itself: This sample also contains other DNA sequences that code for the same CDR3. V gene TRBV5-1 combines with J gene TRBJ2-7; the D is unclear. This CDR3 has 13 amino acids. V lost 0 bases to trimming and J lost 0 bases, with 4 bases between them. Germline CDR1 is SGHRS and CDR2 is YFSETQ. CDR3 region: CASSLGSSYEQYF. Written as DNA, the CDR3 is TGCGCCAGCAGCTTGGGCAGCTCCTACGAGCAGTACTTC. Full variable domain (remainder filled in from reference TRBV5-1 and TRBJ2-7): KAGVTQTPRYLIKTRGQQVTLSCSPISGHRSVSWYQQTPGQGLQFLFEYFSETQRNKGNFPGRFSGRQFSNSRSEMNVSTLELGDSALYLCASSLGSSYEQYFGPGTRLTVT.

The V gene is TRBV5-4, the J gene TRBJ2-5; 11 nucleotides match TRBD2. Trimming at V came to 0 bases and at J to 4 bases, leaving 8 bases not matched to a gene. Germline CDR1 reads SGHNT; CDR2 reads YYREEE (reference sequence). The CDR3 is made up of 17 amino acids. In DNA, the CDR3 is TGTGCCAGCAGCTTGGGGGGGACTAGCGGTGGGGGAGAGACCCAGTACTTC. Translation: CASSLGGTSGGGETQYF.

This sequence joins TRBV5-1 and TRBJ1-6; D possibly corresponds to TRBD1 (5 bases). This CDR3 has 16 amino acids. The V and J ends lost 1 base and 0 bases respectively, with 8 bases between them. CDR1 SGHRS and CDR2 YFSETQ come from the germline V gene. CDR3 amino acids: CASSLSGISYNSPLHF. As DNA, the CDR3 is TGCGCCAGCAGCTTGTCAGGGATCTCCTATAATTCACCCCTCCACTTT.

V gene TRBV4-1 combines with J gene TRBJ2-7, with D possibly matching TRBD1 (5 bases). Germline V gene sequence: CDR1 MGHRA, CDR2 YSYEKL. Trimming removed 3 bases at V and 2 bases at J, with 14 bases between. The CDR3 has 15 residues. This CDR3 is CASSHTGDPPYEQYF. CDR3 bases: TGCGCCAGCAGCCACACAGGCGACCCGCCCTACGAGCAGTACTTC.

The chain uses TRBV27 and TRBJ2-5; 9 nucleotides line up with TRBD1. J gave up 5 bases and V 6 bases, and 16 bases lay outside the gene matches. Germline-derived CDR1 and CDR2 are MNHEY and SMNVEV (reference sequence). The CDR3 extends over 17 amino acids. This CDR3 reads CASSLGATGQGQETQYF. CDR3 sequence (DNA): TGTGCCAGCAGCTTAGGAGCTACGGGACAGGGACAGGAGACCCAGTACTTC.

Here the CDR3 DNA reads TGTGCCAGCAGCTTACGGGTACCCGCCGGGGAGCTGTTTTTT. Translation gives CASSLRVPAGELFF. This chain joins TRBV11-1 and TRBJ2-2, with no clear D. The ends were cut back, 2 bases at V and 6 bases at J, with 10 bases in the middle. Per the germline V gene, CDR1 is SGHAT and CDR2 is FQDESV (reference sequence). This CDR3 is 14 amino acids long.

J is TRBJ1-5 and V is TRBV27; maybe TRBD1 (6 bases). Germline CDR1 is MNHEY and CDR2 is SMNVEV (reference sequence). Trimming removed 3 bases at V and 1 base at J, with 13 bases between. The CDR3 has 16 residues. This CDR3 is CASSFPKRGSNQPQHF. DNA of the CDR3: TGTGCCAGCAGTTTCCCCAAAAGGGGGAGCAATCAGCCCCAGCATTTT.

This chain links TRBV9 with TRBJ1-1; TRBD1 matches at 12 bases. V was clipped by 3 bases and J by 4 bases; unmatched bases: 4. Germline V CDR1 and CDR2: SGDLS, YYNGEE. This CDR3 spans 15 amino acids. The CDR3 here is CASSGDRGLGTEAFF. The CDR3 nucleotides read TGTGCCAGCAGCGGGGACAGGGGGCTTGGCACTGAAGCTTTCTTT.

Here the CDR3 DNA reads TGTGCCAGCAGTACCAGGGTAGCGAACACCGGGGAGCTGTTTTTT. This codes for CASSTRVANTGELFF. The genes are TRBV2 and TRBJ2-2; weak D call: TRBD1 (5 bases). The V end lost 5 bases, the J end lost 0 bases, and 10 bases lay between the germline ends. Germline V lookup: CDR1 SNHLY, CDR2 FYNNEI. The CDR3 runs 15 residues.

The chain links TRBV5-1 to TRBJ2-1, with D possibly being TRBD1 (5 bases). Germline values: CDR1 SGHRS, CDR2 YFSETQ. V was trimmed by 4 bases and J by 0 bases, leaving 11 bases between them. This CDR3 is built from 15 residues. In DNA, the CDR3 is TGCGCCAGCAGCCTGGGGCAGGGCTCCTACAATGAGCAGTTCTTC. This translates into CASSLGQGSYNEQFF.

The DNA for the CDR3 is TGTGCCAGCAGTTACAACCGAGGGATCACCGGGGAGCTGTTTTTT. Translation: CASSYNRGITGELFF. V usage is TRBV6-5 and J usage is TRBJ2-2, with D possibly TRBD2 on 5 matching bases. CDR1 and CDR2 from the germline V gene are MNHEY and SVGAGI. The CDR3 is made up of 15 amino acids. Trimming took off 2 bases at V and 4 bases at J, with 11 bases between the two ends.

The genes are TRBV5-4 and TRBJ2-3; D is ambiguous. The CDR3 runs to 14 residues. Trimming pared 4 bases from V and 0 bases from J, leaving 9 bases between. Germline V lookup: CDR1 SGHNT, CDR2 YYREEE (reference sequence). CDR3 DNA sequence: TGTGCCAGCAGCCTAGATACTAGCACAGATACGCAGTATTTT. Its protein product is CASSLDTSTDTQYF.

The chain has TRBV6-5 and TRBJ2-5; a weak D match, TRBD2 (5 bases). Per germline, CDR1 MNHEY and CDR2 SVGAGI. The V end was cut by 2 bases, the J end by 0 bases, with 7 bases between. The CDR3 has 14 amino acids. Written as DNA, the CDR3 is TGTGCCAGCAGTTACGGGGAGAACCAAGAGACCCAGTACTTC. It codes for CASSYGENQETQYF.

This clone was counted only a few times. The chain combines TRBV10-3 with TRBJ2-7; D might be TRBD1 (5 bases). From germline, CDR1 is ENHRY and CDR2 SYGVKD. V was clipped by 3 bases and J by 0 bases, with 12 bases between them. The CDR3 is made up of 15 amino acids. The CDR3, as DNA: TGTGCCATCAGTGATAAATTGGACACCTCCTACGAGCAGTACTTC. It specifies CAISDKLDTSYEQYF.

The CDR3 sequence is CASSSLTSGSDYEQYF. CDR3 coding DNA: TGTGCCAGCAGCTCTCTGACTAGCGGGAGCGACTACGAGCAGTACTTC. J is TRBJ2-7 and V is TRBV7-2; TRBD2 agrees at 12 bases. This CDR3 has 16 amino acids. Germline V gene data show CDR1 as SGHTA and CDR2 as FQGNSA. Trimming took 4 bases from V and 3 from J; bases not matched to a gene: 7.